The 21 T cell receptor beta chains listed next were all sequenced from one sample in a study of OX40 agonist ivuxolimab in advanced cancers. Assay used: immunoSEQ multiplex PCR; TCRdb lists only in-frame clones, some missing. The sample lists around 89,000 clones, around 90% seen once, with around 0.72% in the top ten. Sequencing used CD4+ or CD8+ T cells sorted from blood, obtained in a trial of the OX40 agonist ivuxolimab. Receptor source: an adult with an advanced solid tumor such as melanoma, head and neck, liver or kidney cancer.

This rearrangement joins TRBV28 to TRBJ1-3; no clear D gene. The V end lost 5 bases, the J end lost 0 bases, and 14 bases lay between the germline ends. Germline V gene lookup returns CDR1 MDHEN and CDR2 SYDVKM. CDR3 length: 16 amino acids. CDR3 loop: CASSNGQPSSGNTIYF. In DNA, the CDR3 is TGTGCCAGCAGTAACGGGCAGCCGAGCTCTGGAAACACCATATATTTT.

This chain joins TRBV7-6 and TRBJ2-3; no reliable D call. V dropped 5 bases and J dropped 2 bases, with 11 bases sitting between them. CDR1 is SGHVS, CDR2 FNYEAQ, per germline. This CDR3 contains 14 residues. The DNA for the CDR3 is TGTGCCAGCAGCCCCCGGCGAACCACAGATACGCAGTATTTT. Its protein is CASSPRRTTDTQYF.

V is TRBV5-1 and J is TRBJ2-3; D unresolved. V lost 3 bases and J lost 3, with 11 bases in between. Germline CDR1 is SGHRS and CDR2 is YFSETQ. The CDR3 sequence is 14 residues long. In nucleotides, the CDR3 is TGCGCCAGCAGCTCCCCGAGACAAACAGATACGCAGTATTTT. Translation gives CASSSPRQTDTQYF.

As DNA, the CDR3 is TGTGCCAGCACCCTACTTAGCAACACTGAAGCTTTCTTT. This sequence encodes CASTLLSNTEAFF. J is TRBJ1-1 and V is TRBV7-2; no clear D. Per the germline V gene, CDR1 is SGHTA and CDR2 is FQGNSA. The V end was cut by 7 bases, the J end by 2 bases, with 11 bases between. The CDR3 is made up of 13 amino acids.

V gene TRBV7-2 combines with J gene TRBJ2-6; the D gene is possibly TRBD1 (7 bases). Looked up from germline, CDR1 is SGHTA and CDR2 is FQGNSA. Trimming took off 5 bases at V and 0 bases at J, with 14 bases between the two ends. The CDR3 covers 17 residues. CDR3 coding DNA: TGTGCCAGCAGCGTTCAGGGGGGTCTCTCTGGGGCCAACGTCCTGACTTTC. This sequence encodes CASSVQGGLSGANVLTF.

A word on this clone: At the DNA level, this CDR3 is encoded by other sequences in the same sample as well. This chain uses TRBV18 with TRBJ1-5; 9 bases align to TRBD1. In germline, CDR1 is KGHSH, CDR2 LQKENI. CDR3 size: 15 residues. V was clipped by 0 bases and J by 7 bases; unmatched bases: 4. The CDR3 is CASSPPGQGGQPQHF. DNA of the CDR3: TGTGCCAGCTCACCACCGGGACAGGGTGGCCAGCCCCAGCATTTT. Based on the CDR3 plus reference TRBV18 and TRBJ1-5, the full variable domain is NAGVMQNPRHLVRRRGQEARLRCSPMKGHSHVYWYRQLPEEGLKFMVYLQKENIIDESGMPKERFSAEFPKEGPSILRIQQVVRGDSAAYFCASSPPGQGGQPQHFGDGTRLSIL.

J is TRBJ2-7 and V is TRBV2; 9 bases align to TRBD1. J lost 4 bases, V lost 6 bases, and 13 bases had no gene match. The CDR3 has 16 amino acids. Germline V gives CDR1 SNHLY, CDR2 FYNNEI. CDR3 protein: CASSYGGTGGGYEQYF. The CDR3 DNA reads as TGTGCCAGCAGCTATGGGGGCACAGGGGGCGGTTACGAGCAGTACTTC.

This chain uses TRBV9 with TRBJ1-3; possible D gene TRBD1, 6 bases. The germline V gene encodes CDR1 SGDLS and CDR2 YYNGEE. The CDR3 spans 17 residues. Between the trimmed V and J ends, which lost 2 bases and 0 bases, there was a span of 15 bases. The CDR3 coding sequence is TGTGCCAGCAGCGTGCAGGGGCTAGGATACTCTGGAAACACCATATATTTT. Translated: CASSVQGLGYSGNTIYF.

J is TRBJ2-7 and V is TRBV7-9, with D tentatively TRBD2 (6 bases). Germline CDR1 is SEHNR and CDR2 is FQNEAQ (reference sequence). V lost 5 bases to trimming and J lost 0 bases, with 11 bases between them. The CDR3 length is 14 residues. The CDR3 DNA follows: TGTGCCAGCAGCCGGGCGGGGAGCTCCTACGAGCAGTACTTC. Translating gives CASSRAGSSYEQYF.

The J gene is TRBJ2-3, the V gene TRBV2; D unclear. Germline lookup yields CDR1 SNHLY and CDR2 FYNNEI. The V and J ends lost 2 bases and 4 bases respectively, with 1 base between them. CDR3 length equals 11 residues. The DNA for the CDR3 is TGTGCCAGCAGTGAACCAGATACGCAGTATTTT. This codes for CASSEPDTQYF.

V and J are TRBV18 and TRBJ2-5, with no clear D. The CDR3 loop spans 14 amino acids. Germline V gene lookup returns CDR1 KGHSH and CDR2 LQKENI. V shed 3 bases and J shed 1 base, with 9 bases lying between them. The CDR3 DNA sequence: TGTGCCAGCTCACCCTTGGAGAGCCAAGAGACCCAGTACTTC. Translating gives CASSPLESQETQYF.

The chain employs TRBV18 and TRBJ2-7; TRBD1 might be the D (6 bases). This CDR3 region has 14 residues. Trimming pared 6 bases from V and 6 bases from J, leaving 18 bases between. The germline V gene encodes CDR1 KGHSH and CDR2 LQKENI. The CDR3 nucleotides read TGTGCCAGCTCGTCACCACGGTGGACAGCCGAGCAGTACTTC. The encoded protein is CASSSPRWTAEQYF.

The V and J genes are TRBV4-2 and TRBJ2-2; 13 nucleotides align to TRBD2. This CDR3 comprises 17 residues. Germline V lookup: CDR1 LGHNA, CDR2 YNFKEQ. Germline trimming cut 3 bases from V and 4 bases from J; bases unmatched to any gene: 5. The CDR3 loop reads CASSHTSGGAGTGELFF. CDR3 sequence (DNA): TGTGCCAGCAGCCATACTAGCGGGGGGGCCGGCACCGGGGAGCTGTTTTTT.

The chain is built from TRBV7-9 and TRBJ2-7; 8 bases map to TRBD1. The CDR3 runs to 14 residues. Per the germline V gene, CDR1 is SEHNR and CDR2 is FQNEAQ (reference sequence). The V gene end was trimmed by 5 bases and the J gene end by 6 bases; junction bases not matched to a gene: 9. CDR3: CASSPGQGGIEQYF. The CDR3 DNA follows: TGTGCCAGCAGCCCCGGACAGGGTGGTATCGAGCAGTACTTC.

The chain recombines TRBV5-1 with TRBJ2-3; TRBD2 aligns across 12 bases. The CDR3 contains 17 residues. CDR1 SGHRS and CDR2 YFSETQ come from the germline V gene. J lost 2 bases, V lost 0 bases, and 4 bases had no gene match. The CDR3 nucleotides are TGCGCCAGCAGCTTGGCGACTAGCGGGGGCGCCACAGATACGCAGTATTTT. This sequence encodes CASSLATSGGATDTQYF.

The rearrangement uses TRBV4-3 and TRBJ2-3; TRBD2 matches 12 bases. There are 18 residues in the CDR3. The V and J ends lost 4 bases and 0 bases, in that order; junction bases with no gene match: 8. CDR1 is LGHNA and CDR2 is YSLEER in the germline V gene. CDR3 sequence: CASSPSILAGGSTDTQYF. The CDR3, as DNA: TGCGCCAGCAGCCCATCAATACTAGCGGGGGGTAGCACAGATACGCAGTATTTT.

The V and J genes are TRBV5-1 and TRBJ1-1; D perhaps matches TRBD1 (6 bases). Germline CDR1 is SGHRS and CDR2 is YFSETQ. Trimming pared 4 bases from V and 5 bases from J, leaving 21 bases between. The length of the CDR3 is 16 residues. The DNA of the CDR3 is TGCGCCAGCAGCCTCCTGACCTCGAACAGGGAAACTGAAGCTTTCTTT. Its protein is CASSLLTSNRETEAFF.

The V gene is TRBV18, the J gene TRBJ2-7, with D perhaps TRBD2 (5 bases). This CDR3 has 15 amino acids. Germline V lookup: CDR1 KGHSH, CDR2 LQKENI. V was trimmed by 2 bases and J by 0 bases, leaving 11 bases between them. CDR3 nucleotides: TGTGCCAGCTCACCAGGAGCGGTGAGCTCCTACGAGCAGTACTTC. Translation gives CASSPGAVSSYEQYF.

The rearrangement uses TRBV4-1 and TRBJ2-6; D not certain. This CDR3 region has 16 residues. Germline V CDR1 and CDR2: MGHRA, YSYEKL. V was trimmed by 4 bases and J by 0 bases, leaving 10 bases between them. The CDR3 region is CASSPQGSSGANVLTF. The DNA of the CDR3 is TGCGCCAGCAGCCCGCAAGGCAGCTCTGGGGCCAACGTCCTGACTTTC.

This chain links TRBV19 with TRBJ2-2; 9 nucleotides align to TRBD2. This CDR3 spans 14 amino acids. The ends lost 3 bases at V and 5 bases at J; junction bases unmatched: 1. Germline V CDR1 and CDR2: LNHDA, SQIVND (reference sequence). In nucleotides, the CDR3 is TGTGCCAGTAGTATCCTAGCGGGGACCGGGGAGCTGTTTTTT. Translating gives CASSILAGTGELFF.

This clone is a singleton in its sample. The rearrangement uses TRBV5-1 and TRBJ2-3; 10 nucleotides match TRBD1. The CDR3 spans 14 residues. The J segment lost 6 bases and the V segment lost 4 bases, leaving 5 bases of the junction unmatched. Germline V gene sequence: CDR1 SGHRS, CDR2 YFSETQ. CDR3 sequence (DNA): TGCGCCAGCAGCCACGACAGGGGGCCGGATACGCAGTATTTT. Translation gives CASSHDRGPDTQYF.